The rows below give T cell receptor beta chains drawn from one sample of a study of shared clonotypes between healthy human individuals. Libraries were prepared by immunoSEQ multiplex PCR; TCRdb keeps only in-frame clonotypes and omits some of them. The sample includes over 1.5 million clones, 95% to 99% of them seen just once. Sequences were obtained from naive CD4+ T cells sorted from blood. The source of these receptors is a young man in good health. Both conserved end residues are part of each CDR3. A D gene is named only where the DNA matches it firmly. Clone size is given for some rows only: seen once, a few or many times, or a class if the clone is expanded.

D: -
size: -
V: TRBV28
J: TRBJ1-4
length: 17
DNA: TGTGCCAGCAGTTCCTTGCTAGCCTTGGGAACTAATGAAAAACTGTTTTTT
CDR3: CASSSLLALGTNEKLFF

D: -
size: -
V: TRBV18
J: TRBJ2-5
length: 13
DNA: TGTGCCAGCTCACCGAGGCACCAAGAGACCCAGTACTTC
CDR3: CASSPRHQETQYF

D: TRBD2
size: -
V: TRBV7-3
J: TRBJ2-5
length: 15
DNA: TGTGCCAGCAGCCCAACTAGCGGGAGTTTAGGGACCCAGTACTTC
CDR3: CASSPTSGSLGTQYF

D: -
size: -
V: TRBV9
J: TRBJ2-7
length: 15
DNA: TGTGCCAGCAGCGTAGGGTGGTCGGGAGTACACGAGCAGTACTTC
CDR3: CASSVGWSGVHEQYF

D: -
size: -
V: TRBV5-5
J: TRBJ2-5
length: 16
DNA: TGTGCCAGCAGCTCTGGACGTGGAGCTTATCCGGAGACCCAGTACTTC
CDR3: CASSSGRGAYPETQYF

D: -
size: once
V: TRBV28
J: TRBJ1-2
length: 12
DNA: TGTGCCAGCAGAAATATTAACTATGGCTACACCTTC
CDR3: CASRNINYGYTF

D: -
size: -
V: TRBV28
J: TRBJ2-6
length: 15
DNA: TGTGCCAGCAGTGACGGGACGGCTGGGGCCAACGTCCTGACTTTC
CDR3: CASSDGTAGANVLTF

D: -
size: -
V: TRBV27
J: TRBJ2-5
length: 13
DNA: TGTGCCAGCAGTTATAAGTACCAAGAGACCCAGTACTTC
CDR3: CASSYKYQETQYF

D: -
size: -
V: TRBV20-1
J: TRBJ2-5
length: 11
DNA: TGCAGTGCTATTGATTTGGAGACCCAGTACTTC
CDR3: CSAIDLETQYF

D: -
size: once
V: TRBV4-3
J: TRBJ2-7
length: 15
DNA: TGCGCCAGCAGCCCGGGGCCGGGGAGGTCCTACGAGCAGTACTTC
CDR3: CASSPGPGRSYEQYF